What follows are 32 T cell receptor beta chains derived from one specimen sequenced in a study of blood T cell repertoires in COVID-19. The repertoire was sequenced with immunoSEQ multiplex PCR; TCRdb's copy has only in-frame clones and lacks some. The sample contains around 170,000 clones, around 90% of which appear only once. The sample taken for sequencing was peripheral blood. The receptor set was obtained from a man in his 60s with acute or convalescent COVID-19.

This clone occurred once. This chain links TRBV2 with TRBJ1-2; maybe TRBD1 (5 bases). The CDR3 totals 12 residues. Deletions cut 8 bases from V and 2 bases from J, with 9 bases between. Per germline, CDR1 SNHLY and CDR2 FYNNEI. The DNA of the CDR3 is TGTGCCAGCTCGACAGACAACTATGGCTACACCTTC. It is translated as CASSTDNYGYTF.

This chain connects TRBV30 to TRBJ1-4, with 7 bases fitting TRBD1. This CDR3 has 13 residues. CDR1 GTSNPN and CDR2 SVGIG come from the germline V gene (reference sequence). Trimming at V came to 2 bases and at J to 6 bases, leaving 3 bases not matched to a gene. The CDR3 coding sequence is TGTGCCTGGAGTTTCGGACAGGATGAAAAACTGTTTTTT. The encoded protein is CAWSFGQDEKLFF.

About this clone: The sample carries other DNA sequences with the same CDR3. The chain employs TRBV3-1 (or the pseudogene TRBV3-2) and TRBJ1-6; D is possibly TRBD1 (6 bases). Trimming took 1 base from V and 3 from J, leaving 7 bases between them. The germline gives CDR1 LGHDT, CDR2 YNNKEL (reference sequence). The CDR3 consists of 15 residues. The CDR3 nucleotides are TGTGCCAGCAGCCAAGGGACAGACTATAATTCACCCCTCCACTTT. Translation gives CASSQGTDYNSPLHF.

This chain joins TRBV7-3 and TRBJ2-3, with 9 bases matching TRBD1. Germline CDR1 reads SGHTA; CDR2 reads FQGTGA. There are 14 residues in the CDR3. Trimming cost V 4 bases and J 1 base; bases outside gene matches: 0. In DNA, the CDR3 is TGTGCCAGCAGCTGGGACAGGGGCACAGATACGCAGTATTTT. Protein: CASSWDRGTDTQYF.

This sequence joins TRBV5-6 and TRBJ1-1, with D unresolved. Trimming removed 4 bases at V and 6 bases at J, with 13 bases between. The CDR3 loop spans 13 amino acids. CDR1 is SGHDT, CDR2 YYEEEE, per germline. The CDR3 DNA follows: TGTGCCAGCAGCCGAACTTCTCTTCCTGAAGCTTTCTTT. This codes for CASSRTSLPEAFF.

V gene TRBV28 combines with J gene TRBJ2-2; TRBD2 matches at 12 bases. This CDR3 is built from 19 residues. V lost 4 bases and J lost 4; bases outside the gene matches: 13. Germline V gene lookup returns CDR1 MDHEN and CDR2 SYDVKM. The CDR3 nucleotides read TGTGCCAGCAGTTCCCCTGGCCCTGGACTAGCGGGACGCACCGGGGAGCTGTTTTTT. Translating gives CASSSPGPGLAGRTGELFF.

The chain joins TRBV10-3 to TRBJ2-7; TRBD1 matches at 9 bases. V shed 6 bases and J 5 bases; nucleotides not matched to a gene: 14. This CDR3 region has 16 residues. Germline V gene sequence: CDR1 ENHRY, CDR2 SYGVKD. The CDR3 loop reads CAISGVGTGRGHEQYF. For the CDR3, the DNA is TGTGCCATCAGCGGAGTCGGGACAGGGAGAGGCCACGAGCAGTACTTC.

This clone was counted a few times. This chain uses TRBV19 with TRBJ2-7; TRBD1 might be the D (5 bases). CDR1 is LNHDA and CDR2 is SQIVND in the germline V gene (reference sequence). CDR3 length equals 13 residues. V was pared by 4 bases and J by 5 bases, with 12 bases between. CDR3 sequence (DNA): TGTGCCAGTAGTAAGGGGAATGGTGACGAGCAGTACTTC. This encodes CASSKGNGDEQYF.

The V call is TRBV18, the J call TRBJ1-5; 11 bases are shared with TRBD1. V was clipped by 5 bases and J by 7 bases; unmatched bases: 7. Per the germline V gene, CDR1 is KGHSH and CDR2 is LQKENI. The CDR3 runs to 15 residues. The CDR3 region is CASSSDRGLRQPQHF. CDR3 in DNA: TGTGCCAGCTCATCGGACAGGGGGCTCAGGCAGCCCCAGCATTTT.

The rearrangement uses TRBV13 and TRBJ1-5; no reliable D call. There are 12 residues in the CDR3. V lost 0 bases, J lost 6 bases, and 3 bases lay in between. Germline CDR1 is PRHDT and CDR2 is FYEKMQ (reference sequence). The CDR3: CASSLGGQPQHF. The CDR3, as DNA: TGTGCCAGCAGCTTAGGCGGTCAGCCCCAGCATTTT.

This clone was detected once. V gene TRBV19 combines with J gene TRBJ1-3; D ambiguous. The V end was cut by 0 bases, the J end by 0 bases, with 9 bases between. From germline, CDR1 is LNHDA and CDR2 SQIVND (reference sequence). There are 16 residues in the CDR3. The CDR3 coding sequence is TGTGCCAGTAGTATAGACGAGGGATTCTCTGGAAACACCATATATTTT. This codes for CASSIDEGFSGNTIYF.

V gene TRBV27 combines with J gene TRBJ2-6, with TRBD2 matching over 7 bases. The CDR3 has 19 amino acids. The germline V gene encodes CDR1 MNHEY and CDR2 SMNVEV (reference sequence). With 4 bases clipped from V and 0 bases from J, the junction kept 12 bases outside the gene matches. In DNA, the CDR3 is TGTGCCAGCAGTTCACCCACGGGAGGACTGTTCTCTGGGGCCAACGTCCTGACTTTC. Amino acid sequence: CASSSPTGGLFSGANVLTF.

For this clone: Other nucleotide sequences in the sample specify the same CDR3. V and J are TRBV7-3 and TRBJ1-2, with D perhaps TRBD1 (6 bases). Germline CDR1 is SGHTA and CDR2 is FQGTGA. The CDR3 extends over 14 amino acids. V gave up 3 bases and J gave up 4 bases, with 12 bases separating them. The CDR3 nucleotides are TGTGCCAGCAGCTTGGGCACAGGGAGCTATGGCTACACCTTC. Encoded protein: CASSLGTGSYGYTF. Combining the CDR3 with reference TRBV7-3 and TRBJ1-2 gives the whole variable domain GAGVSQTPSNKVTEKGKYVELRCDPISGHTALYWYRQSLGQGPEFLIYFQGTGAADDSGLPNDRFFAVRPEGSVSTLKIQRTERGDSAVYLCASSLGTGSYGYTFGSGTRLTVV.

As for this clone: Other DNA sequences from this sample encode an identical CDR3 as well. This rearrangement joins TRBV3-1 (or the pseudogene TRBV3-2) to TRBJ1-4; D perhaps matches TRBD1 (6 bases). The CDR3 is made up of 15 amino acids. Trimming removed 1 base from V and 3 bases from J, with 9 bases in between. Germline assignment: CDR1 LGHDT and CDR2 YNNKEL (reference sequence). Written as DNA, the CDR3 is TGTGCCAGCAGCCAAGCTAAGGGGGCTAATGAAAAACTGTTTTTT. This codes for CASSQAKGANEKLFF.

The V gene is TRBV5-1, the J gene TRBJ1-2; the match to TRBD1 covers 9 bases. The CDR3 is 15 amino acids. Germline CDR1 reads SGHRS; CDR2 reads YFSETQ. The V segment lost 0 bases and the J segment 10 bases; nucleotides outside the gene matches: 10. This CDR3 reads CASSLVNRGQGAYTF. CDR3 coding DNA: TGCGCCAGCAGCTTGGTGAACAGGGGGCAAGGGGCCTACACCTTC.

The chain employs TRBV2 and TRBJ1-3; tentatively, D is TRBD1 (5 bases). The CDR3 contains 14 residues. Trimming left V 2 bases short and J 8 bases short, with 13 bases between. The germline CDR1 and CDR2 sequences are SNHLY and FYNNEI. CDR3 in DNA: TGTGCCAGCAGTGAAATTTCGCAGGGTGACACCATATATTTT. It specifies CASSEISQGDTIYF.

This clone was counted only a few times. This rearrangement joins TRBV2 to TRBJ1-2; D gene unclear. From germline, CDR1 is SNHLY and CDR2 FYNNEI. The CDR3 contains 12 residues. Between the trimmed V and J ends, which lost 2 bases and 8 bases, there was a span of 9 bases. In DNA form, the CDR3 reads TGTGCCAGCAGTGAAAATGGCGGCGGCTACACCTTC. Translating it yields CASSENGGGYTF.

This rearrangement joins TRBV24-1 to TRBJ2-7; TRBD2 matches 13 bases. Germline lookup yields CDR1 KGHDR and CDR2 SFDVKD. The length of the CDR3 is 15 residues. Germline trimming cut 8 bases from V and 2 bases from J; bases unmatched to any gene: 5. Here the CDR3 DNA reads TGTGCCACCATCGGACTAGCGGGGGTTACCTACGAGCAGTACGTC. Translation: CATIGLAGVTYEQYV.

Points on this clone: Germline and junction disagree at one end, which may indicate a read error. The V gene is TRBV19, the J gene TRBJ1-2; no clear D. The CDR3 has 12 residues. Germline CDR1 LNHDA, CDR2 SQIVND (reference sequence). Here the CDR3 DNA reads TGTGCCAGTAGTATTATACACCTCCGACGGGGCTTC. This gives the protein CASSIIHLRRGF.

V gene TRBV19 combines with J gene TRBJ1-1, with 8 bases lining up with TRBD1. CDR3 length: 15 residues. The germline V gene has CDR1 LNHDA and CDR2 SQIVND (reference sequence). Trimming took 4 bases from V and 7 from J; bases not matched to a gene: 11. The CDR3 DNA reads as TGTGCCAGTAGTACGCAGTTATTGGGACAGGATGAAGCTTTCTTT. Residues: CASSTQLLGQDEAFF.

The chain uses TRBV5-1 and TRBJ1-2; TRBD1 agrees at 9 bases. V was pared by 0 bases and J by 4 bases, with 4 bases of the junction left unmatched. Germline CDR1 reads SGHRS; CDR2 reads YFSETQ. This CDR3 region has 15 residues. CDR3 loop: CASSLGLDRGYGYTF. The CDR3 DNA sequence: TGCGCCAGCAGCTTGGGACTGGACAGGGGCTATGGCTACACCTTC.

The chain uses TRBV10-3 and TRBJ2-1, with a possible D match to TRBD2 (5 bases). Germline CDR1 ENHRY, CDR2 SYGVKD. V dropped 11 bases and J dropped 7 bases, with 15 bases sitting between them. The CDR3 is made up of 12 amino acids. CDR3 in amino acids: CASNRGRNEQFF. CDR3 DNA: TGTGCCTCCAACCGGGGTCGGAATGAGCAGTTCTTC.

The chain employs TRBV5-1 and TRBJ1-2, with 7 bases lining up with TRBD1. The J segment lost 1 base and the V segment lost 1 base, leaving 4 bases of the junction unmatched. The CDR3 extends over 15 amino acids. Per the germline V gene, CDR1 is SGHRS and CDR2 is YFSETQ. CDR3 nucleotides: TGCGCCAGCAGCTTGCAGGGGGACCTTAACTATGGCTACACCTTC. Translation gives CASSLQGDLNYGYTF.

The chain combines TRBV19 with TRBJ1-1; TRBD1 matches at 7 bases. Germline V gene sequence: CDR1 LNHDA, CDR2 SQIVND (reference sequence). The ends lost 5 bases at V and 0 bases at J; junction bases unmatched: 3. The CDR3 spans 14 residues. CDR3 DNA sequence: TGTGCCAGTAGTCGGGACAGATTGAACACTGAAGCTTTCTTT. This sequence encodes CASSRDRLNTEAFF.

CDR3 protein: CSAYFYNEQFF. The CDR3 nucleotides are TGCAGTGCGTATTTTTACAATGAGCAGTTCTTC. V gene TRBV20-1 combines with J gene TRBJ2-1, with D hard to call. Trimming removed 6 bases at V and 4 bases at J, with 7 bases between. Germline CDR1 is DFQATT and CDR2 is SNEGSKA (reference sequence). The CDR3 sequence is 11 residues long.

This sequence joins TRBV11-1 and TRBJ2-3; D is possibly TRBD2 (6 bases). V shed 0 bases and J shed 9 bases, with 19 bases lying between them. Germline V CDR1 and CDR2: SGHAT, FQDESV (reference sequence). CDR3 length: 16 residues. CDR3 nucleotide sequence: TGTGCCAGCAGCTTAGCTAGGGACTCATCGCCGGTGACGCAGTATTTT. This translates into CASSLARDSSPVTQYF.

This chain uses TRBV7-6 with TRBJ2-7, with 9 bases lining up with TRBD1. CDR1 is SGHVS and CDR2 is FNYEAQ in the germline V gene. The CDR3 has 15 residues. J lost 1 base, V lost 5 bases, and 6 bases had no gene match. CDR3 nucleotides: TGTGCCAGCAGCCCCGGGACAGGGCGTTCCTACGAGCAGTACTTC. Amino acid sequence: CASSPGTGRSYEQYF. The variable domain in full, with the rest retrieved from reference TRBV7-6 and TRBJ2-7, is GAGVSQSPRYKVTKRGQDVALRCDPISGHVSLYWYRQALGQGPEFLTYFNYEAQQDKSGLPNDRFSAERPEGSISTLTIQRTEQRDSAMYRCASSPGTGRSYEQYFGPGTRLTVT.

Only a few counts were recorded for this clone. V usage is TRBV5-1 and J usage is TRBJ1-4; possibly TRBD1 for D (6 bases). The CDR3 consists of 12 residues. Germline lookup yields CDR1 SGHRS and CDR2 YFSETQ. With 4 bases removed from V and 8 bases from J, the gap between germline ends came to 9 bases. The CDR3, as DNA: TGCGCCAGCAGCCGGCAGGGGGAAAAACTGTTTTTT. This gives the protein CASSRQGEKLFF.

This clone was detected once. V gene TRBV4-2 combines with J gene TRBJ2-1; 12 nucleotides match TRBD2. CDR3 size: 20 residues. V shed 1 base and J 8 bases; nucleotides not matched to a gene: 18. Germline loops: CDR1 LGHNA, CDR2 YNFKEQ. The CDR3, as DNA: TGTGCCAGCAGCCAAGCAGGGCTAGCGGGGGGGCAGGGAGGTTGGGATGAGCAGTTCTTC. Encoded protein: CASSQAGLAGGQGGWDEQFF.

This clone was detected only once. This chain connects TRBV9 to TRBJ1-1; D might be TRBD1 (5 bases). This CDR3 spans 14 amino acids. In germline, CDR1 is SGDLS, CDR2 YYNGEE. Trimming stripped 0 bases from V and 5 bases from J, with 11 bases between. The CDR3 sequence: CASSVEQARTEAFF. CDR3 in DNA: TGTGCCAGCAGCGTAGAACAGGCACGGACTGAAGCTTTCTTT.

The chain carries TRBV19 and TRBJ1-1; D gene unclear. Germline CDR1 is LNHDA and CDR2 is SQIVND (reference sequence). This CDR3 is built from 13 residues. V lost 3 bases, J lost 5 bases, and 10 bases lay in between. The CDR3: CASSISADTEAFF. The DNA for the CDR3 is TGTGCCAGTAGTATTTCAGCGGATACTGAAGCTTTCTTT.

This chain connects TRBV3-1 (or the pseudogene TRBV3-2) to TRBJ2-1; a weak D match, TRBD1 (6 bases). CDR1 is LGHDT and CDR2 is YNNKEL in the germline V gene (reference sequence). The V gene lost 5 bases and the J gene lost 10 bases, with 18 bases spanning the gap. The CDR3 spans 14 residues. CDR3 DNA sequence: TGTGCCAGCAGCTGGGGGCAGGGCCATGGGGAGCAGTTCTTC. It specifies CASSWGQGHGEQFF.